This TCR beta chain was profiled in a study of radiation and T cells in renal cell carcinoma. The time point is: baseline pretreatment blood. Stated treatment: 15 Gy SBRT to primary tumor, nephrectomy 4 weeks later. This table comes from immunoSEQ multiplex PCR, and its TCRdb copy is limited to in-frame clones, with some not included. This sample has 150,000 or so clones; 88% occur once, and the top ten carry around 4%. J was trimmed by 6 bases and V by 3 bases; bases with no gene match: 9. The CDR3 is 15 residues long. CDR1 is SNHLY and CDR2 is FYNNEI in the germline V gene. The chain employs TRBV2 and TRBJ1-2; TRBD1 matches 8 bases. Material: blood, obtained from a patient whose treatment included radiotherapy and nephrectomy. This TCR was recovered from a woman in her 70s with renal cell carcinoma. The CDR3 DNA reads as TGTGCCAGCAGTGAGCGTGGACAGGGTACGAATGGCTACACCTTC. Protein sequence: CASSERGQGTNGYTF.